This T cell receptor (beta chain) is from a study of cytomegalovirus exposure and HLA in healthy donors (dated by TCRdb to about 2017). With respect to the entire study: In an earlier analysis of some 550 of the donors, less than 350 Gb of sequence data and some 100 million unique TCR beta sequences from about 190 million T cells were reported. An early release covering about 600 HLA-typed donors comprised 250 to 350 gigabases of sequencing data and some 79 million unique TCR sequences. Among the roughly 430 genotyped donors, approximately 76% belonged to the genetic ancestry cluster associated with self-reported Caucasian donors. The study aimed to test whether cataloging public T cell receptors could reveal signatures of past pathogen exposure. The study used immunosequencing to profile the T cell repertoires of several hundred subjects and linked those repertoires to cytomegalovirus serostatus. Along with the 666-subject first cohort, a separate validation cohort of approximately 110 different subjects was used. To predict cytomegalovirus infection status, the study brought together high-throughput TCR immunosequencing, statistical association of individual TCRs with disease status, and machine learning. A later analysis re-examined previously published TCR beta repertoires from more than 550 donors and added high-resolution HLA genotyping to investigate patterns of TCR occurrence. Rather than using new phenotypic data, the later analysis identified candidate immune exposures from TCR beta sequences and from how often those sequences occurred across donors. To decide whether each TCR beta V gene segment behaved as functional or pseudogenic, an earlier analysis of approximately 600 of the donors relied on high-throughput TCR beta sequencing. Alongside the repertoire data, information on donor age, sex, ethnicity and CMV serostatus was compiled. A later genetic analysis took genome-wide SNP genotypes for about 60% of the roughly 670 donors and used that subset as a discovery cohort. Every repertoire in the discovery cohort had been generated on one and the same sequencing platform. HLA typing included class I and class II loci at four-digit resolution. Typing coverage varied by locus: roughly 620-640 donors for A, B, C, DRB1 and DQB1; approximately 520 for DQA1; some 610 for DPA1; roughly 450 for DPB1. Five DR-DQ haplotypes were treated as single units for association and clustering because of strong linkage in the cohort. Among around 400 genotyped donors of the cohort, an average of around 240,000 unique TCR beta nucleotide sequences was sequenced per donor, of which about 19% were non-productive.

The library relied on the immunoSEQ multiplex PCR assay. For the multiplex PCR, a mixture combining 60 forward primers for TCR Vbeta segments and 13 reverse primers for TCR Jbeta segments was used. A multiplex PCR assay on genomic DNA amplified the CDR3 region of rearranged TCR beta genes. On the Illumina HiSeq System, the amplified TCR beta libraries were sequenced as 87-base-pair reads. In the paper's pipeline: Across the 670 or so repertoires, a later analysis counted about 81 million unique TCR beta chains, 9.5 million to 12 million of which were shared by at least two donors. To remove PCR and sequencing errors, raw reads were error-corrected and collapsed into unique sequences using a nearest-neighbor algorithm that merged closely related sequences. To assign V, D and J gene segments, CDR3 sequences were aligned to IMGT reference sequences. Each retained sequence needed at least a six-nucleotide match to both a V gene segment and a J gene segment. A rearrangement was called productive if the CDR3 had no stop codons and remained in frame with V and J, and every other rearrangement was called non-productive. Following IMGT convention, CDR3 was defined as the stretch from the second conserved V-encoded cysteine up to the conserved J-encoded phenylalanine. Sequences without an unambiguous match to a single V gene segment were excluded from the earlier analysis of 587 of the donors. In an earlier analysis of around 590 of the donors, a V segment was called functional when productive rearrangements were above 56.7%, and segregating when the standard deviation between donors exceeded 5%. A statistical classification framework was developed to diagnose cytomegalovirus status using the catalog of TCR beta chain sequences. In a later analysis, TCR nucleotide sequences were compared against IMGT/GENE-DB human TR gene sequences so that V and J genes could be assigned. A later analysis assigned CDR3 sequences and most-parsimonious VDJ recombination scenarios with the TCRdist pipeline. In a later analysis, every TCR beta chain was defined by the combination of its CDR3 amino acid sequence and its V-gene family, and reads without a unique V-gene family were dropped. A later analysis removed over 500 highly shared, low-generation-probability nucleotide sequences to deal with suspected cross-contamination and a sequencing artifact. A later analysis calculated a clonal expansion index for each public chain from normalized within-repertoire ranks of inferred template counts. A later analysis computed generation probabilities with a VDJ recombination model fitted to out-of-frame rearrangements, and checked the results against IGoR. In a later analysis, hypergeometric tests were used to score TCR-TCR, TCR-HLA and TCR-CMV co-occurrence, with a repertoire-size bias correction applied to TCR pairs. In a later analysis, false discovery rates were estimated by permuting HLA or CMV assignments 20 times. In a later analysis, co-occurring TCRs were grouped using DBSCAN, and TCRdist sequence similarity was added for clustering within HLA-allele-positive subsets. For co-occurrence clustering, repertoires with fewer than 30,000 or more than 120,000 public chains were excluded, along with four or five repertoires with anomalous nucleotide sharing. The table comes from immuneACCESS by way of TCRdb, which keeps in-frame sequences with V and J called. Part of the clones is missing from these tables; in studies checked, under half for an unresolved V gene and the rest for unknown reasons. V and J calls and clone size come straight from that table; D and trimming were deduced from the DNA. This sample comprises about 90,000 clones, over 65% of them detected only once. Jointly, the top ten make up about 22% of the sample.

What the research found in general, with its limitations: In a later analysis, some 17,000 TCR beta sequences were associated with specific HLA alleles at a false discovery rate of 0.05. HLA typing was unavailable for some donors at each locus, so association tests used only the typed subset. Roughly uniform sequencing depth across donors was assumed in presence/absence analyses, although this assumption may not hold. Most TCR sequences were observed very rarely across donors, whereas some public TCRs were present in many individuals. A few of the identified cytomegalovirus-associated TCR beta chains were confirmed in vitro to be specific for cytomegalovirus antigens. A further reported finding was that TCR beta sequences accurately predicted the HLA-A and HLA-B alleles for most subjects in the first cohort. The classifier was reported to diagnose cytomegalovirus status with high specificity and sensitivity in both the original cohort and the validation cohort. In a later genetic analysis, a missense DCLRE1C variant was associated with V-gene and J-gene trimming of TCR beta chains, and the association was replicated in an independent cohort. Correlated functional status among segregating V segments might reflect linkage disequilibrium, but an unknown experimental factor could not be ruled out. According to a later analysis, parvovirus B19, influenza, CMV and Epstein-Barr virus appeared linked to several top co-occurrence clusters. In this cohort, only TCR beta chains were sequenced, and detectable features were limited by the absence of alpha or paired-chain data. In an earlier analysis of some 500 of the donors, most TCR beta V segments were observed in productive rearrangements about 87% or about 30% of the time, broadly matching IMGT annotations. Most CMV-associated TCR beta chains appeared to be HLA-restricted in a later analysis, and the HLA associations seemed to be driven largely by CMV exposure. Immune exposure information for the cohort was limited to CMV serostatus. In a later analysis, the rate of TCR association differed among HLA loci, with DRB1 alleles having the most associated TCRs and HLA-C alleles having the fewest. Strong co-occurrence of HLA alleles, especially DR and DQ, made assigning TCR associations to individual alleles difficult. A cluster of highly shared sequence variants was judged likely to represent a technical artifact of the sequencing pipeline. Because counts were too low, about 18 rarely observed V segments, including chromosome 9 orphons, were excluded from the earlier analysis of 587 of the donors. In a later genetic analysis, fewer N-insertions in productive TCRs were reported among donors in an Asian-associated ancestry cluster than the roughly 640-donor mean. The study gave a list of some 150 TCR beta chains associated with cytomegalovirus. Compared with equally common non-associated chains, HLA-associated TCR beta chains in a later analysis were more clonally expanded and had lower generation probabilities. The authors suggested that the approach could potentially be extended to other disease states and immunological phenotypes.

This clone has ten or more counts. Its binding antigen is unknown. No much larger clonotype is one base removed from it; base qualities were not supplied. In total, fewer than 750 healthy bone marrow donors made up the cohort. Cohort members were all nominally healthy when sampled, although unrecorded immune exposures were likely present. The donor tested CMV seropositive and was one of the 289 seropositive cohort members. A peripheral blood sample was provided by each donor, and peripheral blood mononuclear cells were used for TCR beta sequencing. The Qiagen DNeasy Blood Extraction Kit was used to extract genomic DNA from the blood cell samples. This TCR came from a man between 25 and 39 years old in good health and CMV-seropositive. Sample: PBMCs.

The DNA sequence is given as TGTGCCAGCAGTGAGCGGGGGCCCCTCTACAATGAGCAGTTCTTC. This gives the protein CASSERGPLYNEQFF. The sequence links TRBV2 to TRBJ2-1; 7 matching bases give a weak D call of TRBD2. Cut back by 3 bases and 3 bases, the V and J ends lie 12 bases apart. Spanning cysteine to phenylalanine, the CDR3 consists of 15 amino acids. The kept DNA is CDR3 alone, 45 bases in frame from the first base. The germline V gene provides CDR1 SNHLY and CDR2 FYNNEI.